These 9 T cell receptor beta chains came from one sample sequenced in a study of immune evolution from preneoplasia to lung adenocarcinoma. Clones were sequenced by immunoSEQ multiplex PCR, and TCRdb holds only the in-frame ones, with some missing. The table records some 16,000 clones, 75% to 90% of them present only once. Sequences were obtained from FFPE invasive lung adenocarcinoma tissue. The receptors were sampled from a person aged 70 to 85 with invasive lung adenocarcinoma.

This clone was recorded only once. The V and J genes are TRBV11-2 and TRBJ2-1; a weak D match, TRBD2 (6 bases). The CDR3 covers 13 residues. Trimming pared 7 bases from V and 8 bases from J, leaving 15 bases between. Germline V CDR1 and CDR2: SGHAT, FQNNGV. The chain's CDR3 is CASTTGTGDEQFF. In DNA form, the CDR3 reads TGTGCCAGCACCACCGGGACGGGAGATGAGCAGTTCTTC.

CDR3: CASSPGTGGYEQYF. CDR3 DNA sequence: TGTGCCAGCTCACCCGGGACAGGGGGTTACGAGCAGTACTTC. V is TRBV18 and J is TRBJ2-7; 11 nucleotides agree with TRBD1. CDR1 is KGHSH and CDR2 is LQKENI in the germline V gene. V shed 3 bases, J shed 4 bases, and the junction held 2 bases outside the gene matches. The CDR3 loop spans 14 amino acids.

V and J are TRBV25-1 and TRBJ1-1; D is perhaps TRBD1 (6 bases). The CDR3 sequence is 15 residues long. Trimming removed 7 bases from V and 5 bases from J, with 20 bases in between. Germline lookup yields CDR1 MGHDK and CDR2 SYGVNS. The CDR3 loop is CASTNRGGAGTEAFF. CDR3 nucleotides: TGTGCCAGCACTAATAGGGGGGGCGCGGGAACTGAAGCTTTCTTT.

The genes are TRBV28 and TRBJ2-5; TRBD1 matches 11 bases. V shed 6 bases, J shed 10 bases, and the junction held 7 bases outside the gene matches. Germline assignment: CDR1 MDHEN and CDR2 SYDVKM. This CDR3 is 13 amino acids long. For the CDR3, the DNA is TGTGCCAGCAGGGGTCCGGGACAGGGGGTCCAGTACTTC. It translates to CASRGPGQGVQYF.

This CDR3 is CASSNGPGVEQYF. CDR3 nucleotides: TGTGCCAGCAGCAACGGGCCAGGGGTCGAGCAGTACTTC. The rearrangement joins TRBV6-5 to TRBJ2-7; D is perhaps TRBD1 (6 bases). This CDR3 comprises 13 residues. Germline values: CDR1 MNHEY, CDR2 SVGAGI. The V and J ends lost 6 bases and 6 bases respectively, with 15 bases between them.

A few counts support this clone. The chain carries TRBV21-1 and TRBJ1-2; TRBD1 is the table's D call, not checked against the DNA. TRBV21-1 counts as a pseudogene. The CDR3 extends over 14 amino acids. The CDR3 sequence: CASSKIDRGYGYTF. The DNA for the CDR3 is TGTGCCAGCAGCAAAATTGACAGGGGGTATGGCTACACCTTC.

This sequence joins TRBV6-1 and TRBJ2-7; D is unclear. From germline, CDR1 is MNHNS and CDR2 SASEGT. This CDR3 has 14 residues. The V end lost 5 bases, the J end lost 1 base, and 12 bases lay between the germline ends. As DNA, the CDR3 is TGTGCCAGCAGTCCAACTTGGGGATCCTACGAGCAGTACTTC. Its protein product is CASSPTWGSYEQYF.

This clone was recorded only once. CDR3 DNA sequence: TGCGCCAGCAGCCTTAAGGACAGCTTCTCCTACTACGAGCAGTACTTC. This encodes CASSLKDSFSYYEQYF. The chain employs TRBV5-1 and TRBJ2-7, with D possibly TRBD1 on 6 matching bases. The CDR3 is 16 residues long. Trimming left V 4 bases short and J 3 bases short, with 20 bases between. Germline V gene data show CDR1 as SGHRS and CDR2 as YFSETQ.

The V gene is TRBV5-6, the J gene TRBJ2-7, with a possible D match to TRBD2 (7 bases). Trimming shortened V by 2 bases and J by 3 bases, and 12 bases separated the two germline ends. The CDR3 is made up of 14 amino acids. From germline, CDR1 is SGHDT and CDR2 YYEEEE. The CDR3 DNA follows: TGTGCCAGCAGCTTTAGGGGGGGCGTCTACGAGCAGTACTTC. Residues: CASSFRGGVYEQYF.